Following are 24 T cell receptor beta chains from one sample sequenced in a study of T cells after yellow fever vaccination. TCRdb reprocessed the 5' RACE reads via MiXCR and lists one record per CDR3 protein. The sample lists about 310,000 distinct CDR3 sequences, around 3.6% occurring once. Material: PBMCs, obtained on the day of the yellow fever booster vaccination. All receptors derive from a man aged 18-30 years who received the YFV17D yellow fever vaccine.

This clonotype was detected only a few times. The chain has TRBV19 and TRBJ1-3; 8 bases match TRBD1. J was trimmed by 0 bases and V by 7 bases; bases with no gene match: 8. The CDR3 consists of 16 residues. CDR1 and CDR2 (germline): LNHDA, SQIVND (reference sequence). The CDR3 reads CASTLTGVFSGNTIYF. The CDR3 DNA is TGTGCCAGTACCTTGACAGGGGTGTTCTCTGGAAACACCATATATTTT.

The chain has TRBV6-5 and TRBJ1-1; a possible D gene is TRBD1 (5 bases). Germline values: CDR1 MNHEY, CDR2 SVGAGI. V gave up 0 bases and J gave up 7 bases, with 12 bases separating them. CDR3 length: 14 residues. CDR3 DNA sequence: TGTGCCAGCAGTTACTCCCAGGGAGATGGTGAAGCTTTCTTT. Encoded protein: CASSYSQGDGEAFF.

Many counts were recorded for this clonotype. The genes are TRBV7-2 and TRBJ2-3; D might be TRBD2 (6 bases). Trimming pared 1 base from V and 4 bases from J, leaving 9 bases between. There are 14 residues in the CDR3. The germline V gene encodes CDR1 SGHTA and CDR2 FQGNSA. CDR3: CASSLVASADTQYF. The CDR3 DNA is TGTGCCAGCAGCTTAGTCGCTAGCGCAGATACGCAGTATTTT.

This clonotype was counted a few times. The chain couples TRBV20-1 to TRBJ1-3; D perhaps matches TRBD1 (6 bases). This CDR3 spans 12 amino acids. Germline lookup yields CDR1 DFQATT and CDR2 SNEGSKA (reference sequence). Trimming shortened V by 7 bases and J by 0 bases, and 7 bases separated the two germline ends. In nucleotides, the CDR3 is TGCAGTGGGACAGACTCTGGAAACACCATATATTTT. Residues: CSGTDSGNTIYF.

This clonotype was seen many times. The CDR3 spells CASSFPGGVAFF. The CDR3 region has the DNA TGTGCCAGCAGTTTCCCAGGGGGTGTAGCTTTCTTT. The chain links TRBV12-3 or TRBV12-4 to TRBJ1-1; the match to TRBD1 covers 7 bases. The length of the CDR3 is 12 residues. V lost 3 bases, J lost 10 bases, and 5 bases stayed unmatched.

In this sample, this clonotype turned up many times. The gene calls are TRBV11-2 and TRBJ2-7, with D unclear. The germline CDR1 and CDR2 sequences are SGHAT and FQNNGV. This CDR3 has 13 amino acids. V lost 1 base, J lost 4 bases, and 8 bases lay in between. CDR3 region: CASSLVSEYEQYF. CDR3 bases: TGTGCCAGCAGCTTAGTGTCAGAATACGAGCAGTACTTC. Using reference TRBV11-2 and TRBJ2-7 for the parts outside the CDR3, the full variable domain is EAGVAQSPRYKIIEKRQSVAFWCNPISGHATLYWYQQILGQGPKLLIQFQNNGVVDDSQLPKDRFSAERLKGVDSTLKIQPAKLEDSAVYLCASSLVSEYEQYFGPGTRLTVT.

There are a few counts of this clonotype. The V call is TRBV9, the J call TRBJ2-1; D gene ambiguous. Trimming cost V 0 bases and J 9 bases, with 7 bases left between them. The V gene's germline CDR1 is SGDLS and CDR2 YYNGEE. This CDR3 comprises 12 residues. CDR3 DNA: TGTGCCAGCAGCGTAGAGGGCGGTGAGCAGTTCTTC. It is translated as CASSVEGGEQFF.

This clonotype was counted between two and nine times. The V call is TRBV3-1, the J call TRBJ2-7, with D maybe TRBD1 (5 bases). CDR1 and CDR2 (germline): LGHDT, YNNKEL (reference sequence). The CDR3 contains 15 residues. Trimming removed 0 bases at V and 7 bases at J, with 16 bases between. CDR3 bases: TGTGCCAGCAGCCAAGATGTGGGGCAGGCGAGGGAGCAGTACTTC. Translated: CASSQDVGQAREQYF.

This clonotype was observed at least ten times. The chain employs TRBV18 and TRBJ2-7; 7 nucleotides match TRBD1. Germline loops: CDR1 KGHSH, CDR2 LQKENI. With 6 bases clipped from V and 5 bases from J, the junction kept 7 bases outside the gene matches. This CDR3 has 13 amino acids. The CDR3 region is CASSSLQGDEQYF. In DNA form, the CDR3 reads TGTGCCAGCTCCTCCCTCCAGGGGGACGAGCAGTACTTC.

This clonotype was observed a handful of times. This sequence joins TRBV20-1 and TRBJ2-5, with 10 bases fitting TRBD2. This CDR3 comprises 11 residues. The V gene's germline CDR1 is DFQATT and CDR2 SNEGSKA (reference sequence). CDR3 DNA sequence: TGCGGAGCGGGGGGGCGGGAGACCCAGTACTTC. It codes for CGAGGRETQYF.

This clonotype was seen ten or more times. In nucleotides, the CDR3 is TGTGCCATCAGTGAGTTTGAGACGACGAACACCGGGGAGCTGTTTTTT. This codes for CAISEFETTNTGELFF. The V call is TRBV10-3, the J call TRBJ2-2; D is uncertain. Germline V gene lookup returns CDR1 ENHRY and CDR2 SYGVKD. The CDR3 runs 16 residues. Trimming cost V 1 base and J 0 bases, with 9 bases left between them.

This clonotype occurred many times. This chain uses TRBV18 with TRBJ2-5; D not resolved. CDR3 length equals 15 residues. Trimming took 4 bases from V and 0 from J, leaving 12 bases between them. Germline assignment: CDR1 KGHSH and CDR2 LQKENI. The CDR3 DNA sequence: TGTGCCAGCTCACGGGTCGGGCACAACCAAGAGACCCAGTACTTC. This codes for CASSRVGHNQETQYF. The full variable domain, its missing parts supplied by reference TRBV18 and TRBJ2-5, is NAGVMQNPRHLVRRRGQEARLRCSPMKGHSHVYWYRQLPEEGLKFMVYLQKENIIDESGMPKERFSAEFPKEGPSILRIQQVVRGDSAAYFCASSRVGHNQETQYFGPGTRLLVL.

This clonotype was counted a few times. J is TRBJ1-6 and V is TRBV29-1, with 8 nucleotides matching TRBD1. The CDR3 spans 13 residues. With V trimmed by 4 bases and J by 7 bases, 3 bases remained unmatched. Germline V gene lookup returns CDR1 SQVTM and CDR2 ANQGSEA. In nucleotides, the CDR3 is TGCAGCGTTGGACAGGGGACAAATTCACCCCTCCACTTT. Protein product: CSVGQGTNSPLHF.

This clonotype was recorded at least ten times. The chain uses TRBV5-1 and TRBJ2-7; D gene ambiguous. V shed 0 bases and J shed 5 bases, with 0 bases lying between them. Germline lookup yields CDR1 SGHRS and CDR2 YFSETQ. The CDR3 length is 10 residues. The CDR3 is CASSLDEQYV. As DNA, the CDR3 is TGCGCCAGCAGCTTGGACGAGCAGTACGTC.

This clonotype was detected many times. The rearrangement links TRBV6-5 to TRBJ2-1, with 8 bases fitting TRBD1. The V and J ends lost 5 bases and 2 bases, in that order; junction bases with no gene match: 8. The CDR3 length is 16 residues. CDR1 is MNHEY and CDR2 is SVGAGI in the germline V gene. The CDR3 region is CASSPRGREAYNEQFF. The CDR3 nucleotides are TGTGCCAGCAGTCCCAGGGGGCGCGAGGCCTACAATGAGCAGTTCTTC.

This clonotype came up many times. The CDR3, as DNA: TGCGCCAGCAGCTTGGCTGCAGGGTTTGCCGGGGAGCTGTTTTTT. This gives the protein CASSLAAGFAGELFF. The chain has TRBV5-1 and TRBJ2-2; tentatively, D is TRBD1 (5 bases). Germline assignment: CDR1 SGHRS and CDR2 YFSETQ. V dropped 0 bases and J dropped 6 bases, with 12 bases sitting between them. This CDR3 region has 15 residues.

This clonotype was detected many times. This chain joins TRBV6-5 and TRBJ2-4; possibly TRBD1 for D (5 bases). This CDR3 is 20 amino acids long. Germline CDR1 is MNHEY and CDR2 is SVGAGI. V was cut by 6 bases and J by 1 base, with 28 bases left in between. DNA for the CDR3: TGTGCCAGCAGACTCCATCCAGGGCTTAGGCCCGATTCTGCCAAAAACATTCAGTACTTC. Encoded protein: CASRLHPGLRPDSAKNIQYF.

This clonotype was found a few times. The chain combines TRBV5-1 with TRBJ2-5; TRBD1 matches at 9 bases. The V and J ends lost 2 bases and 2 bases, in that order; junction bases with no gene match: 7. Germline CDR1 reads SGHRS; CDR2 reads YFSETQ. There are 16 residues in the CDR3. DNA of the CDR3: TGCGCCAGCAGCTTTACAGGGGGCGTCGGTCAAGAGACCCAGTACTTC. Its protein is CASSFTGGVGQETQYF.

This clonotype appeared a few times. Given a much more abundant clone one base away, this may be a read error. The chain carries TRBV6-2 or TRBV6-3 and TRBJ1-1; 7 positions agree with TRBD1. J lost 6 bases, V lost 6 bases, and 10 bases had no gene match. The CDR3 is 14 residues long. In germline, CDR1 is MNHEY, CDR2 SVGEGT. The CDR3 DNA sequence: TGTGCCAGCAGCCCTCAGGGGGTTGGATCTGAAGCTTTCTTT. The encoded protein is CASSPQGVGSEAFF.

This clonotype was seen more than once but under ten times. The rearrangement joins TRBV12-3 or TRBV12-4 to TRBJ2-7, with 9 positions matching TRBD2. There are 14 residues in the CDR3. V dropped 6 bases and J dropped 2; count of bases not matched to a gene: 5. The CDR3 nucleotides read TGTGCCAGCAGGCTAGCGGGGCAAACCTACGAGCAGTACTTC. This sequence encodes CASRLAGQTYEQYF.

This clonotype showed up just a few times. The chain uses TRBV6-2 or TRBV6-3 and TRBJ1-1; 7 positions agree with TRBD1. V shed 6 bases, J shed 5 bases, and the junction held 6 bases outside the gene matches. This CDR3 comprises 13 residues. The V gene's germline CDR1 is MNHEY and CDR2 SVGEGT. The CDR3 loop is CASRRQGGTEAFF. DNA for the CDR3: TGTGCCAGCAGAAGACAGGGAGGGACTGAAGCTTTCTTT.

This clonotype came up many times. The V gene is TRBV5-1, the J gene TRBJ2-1, with D possibly TRBD1 on 6 matching bases. Trimming pared 2 bases from V and 10 bases from J, leaving 19 bases between. The CDR3 covers 15 residues. Germline CDR1 reads SGHRS; CDR2 reads YFSETQ. The CDR3 DNA follows: TGCGCCAGCAGCTTACGAAACAGGGTAGAAGGCGAGCAGTTCTTC. It specifies CASSLRNRVEGEQFF.

This clonotype was seen repeatedly, ten times or more. The genes are TRBV20-1 and TRBJ2-3; TRBD2 agrees at 9 bases. There are 15 residues in the CDR3. Germline CDR1 and CDR2: DFQATT and SNEGSKA (reference sequence). V shed 6 bases and J 2 bases; nucleotides not matched to a gene: 9. The DNA of the CDR3 is TGCAGTGCCAGTCAGACTAGCGGCCTCACAGATACGCAGTATTTT. Protein: CSASQTSGLTDTQYF.

This clonotype was observed a few times. The J gene is TRBJ1-1, the V gene TRBV6-2 or TRBV6-3, with 8 bases identical to TRBD1. This CDR3 has 18 residues. The trim removed 4 bases at V and 1 base at J, leaving 14 bases unmatched. From germline, CDR1 is MNHEY and CDR2 SVGEGT. The DNA for the CDR3 is TGTGCCAGCAGTTCCCCGATAGACAGGGGCAAGACGAACACTGAAGCTTTCTTT. This encodes CASSSPIDRGKTNTEAFF.